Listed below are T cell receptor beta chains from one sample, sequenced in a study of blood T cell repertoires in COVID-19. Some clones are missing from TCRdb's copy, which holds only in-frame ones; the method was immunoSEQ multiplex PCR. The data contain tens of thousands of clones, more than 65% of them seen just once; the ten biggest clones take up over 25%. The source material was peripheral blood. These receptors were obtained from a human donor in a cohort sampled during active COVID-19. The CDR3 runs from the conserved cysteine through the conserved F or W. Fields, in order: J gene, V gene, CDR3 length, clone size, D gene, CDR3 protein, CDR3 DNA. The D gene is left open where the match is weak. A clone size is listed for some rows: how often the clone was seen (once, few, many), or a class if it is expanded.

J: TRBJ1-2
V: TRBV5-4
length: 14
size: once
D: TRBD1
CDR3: CASSFKDRAYGYTF
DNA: TGTGCCAGCAGCTTCAAGGACAGGGCCTATGGCTACACCTTC

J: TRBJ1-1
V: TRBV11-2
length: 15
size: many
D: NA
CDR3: CASSSPGRQGTEAFF
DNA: TGTGCCAGCAGCTCCCCCGGGAGGCAGGGAACTGAAGCTTTCTTT

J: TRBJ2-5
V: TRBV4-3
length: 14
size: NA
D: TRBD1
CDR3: CASSPGQGRETQYF
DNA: TGCGCCAGCAGTCCGGGACAGGGTAGAGAGACCCAGTACTTC

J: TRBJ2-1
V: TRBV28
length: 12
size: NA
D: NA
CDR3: CASSLKRNEQFF
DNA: TGTGCCAGCAGTTTAAAGCGAAATGAGCAGTTCTTC

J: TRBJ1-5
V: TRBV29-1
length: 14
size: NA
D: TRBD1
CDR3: CSVVIQGSNQPQHF
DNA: TGCAGCGTTGTTATACAGGGGAGCAATCAGCCCCAGCATTTT

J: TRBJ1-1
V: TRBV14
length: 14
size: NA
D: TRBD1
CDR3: CASSLSYRGTEAFF
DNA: TGTGCCAGCAGCCTGTCTTACAGGGGGACTGAAGCTTTCTTT

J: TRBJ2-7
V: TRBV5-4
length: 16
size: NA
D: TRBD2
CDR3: CASSGEVAGRPYEQYF
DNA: TGTGCCAGCAGCGGGGAGGTAGCGGGGCGCCCCTACGAGCAGTACTTC

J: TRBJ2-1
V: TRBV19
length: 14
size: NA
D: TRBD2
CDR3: CASSILAGGNEQFF
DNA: TGTGCCAGTAGTATCCTAGCGGGGGGGAATGAGCAGTTCTTC

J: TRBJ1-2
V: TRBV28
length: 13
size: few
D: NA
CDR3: CASSLGADYGYTF
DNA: TGTGCCAGCAGTCTAGGGGCCGACTATGGCTACACCTTC

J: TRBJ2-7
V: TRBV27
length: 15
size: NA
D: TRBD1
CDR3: CASSLTRTGGGEQYF
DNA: TGTGCCAGCAGTTTGACCCGAACAGGGGGAGGTGAGCAGTACTTC

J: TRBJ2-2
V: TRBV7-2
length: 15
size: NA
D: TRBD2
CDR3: CASSQAGGVTGELFF
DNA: TGTGCCAGCAGCCAAGCGGGGGGGGTCACCGGGGAGCTGTTTTTT

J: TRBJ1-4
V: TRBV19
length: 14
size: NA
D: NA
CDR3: CASSMRTTNEKLFF
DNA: TGTGCCAGTAGTATGAGAACAACTAATGAAAAACTGTTTTTT

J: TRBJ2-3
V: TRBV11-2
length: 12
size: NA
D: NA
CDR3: CASSLAGDTQYF
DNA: TGTGCCAGCAGCTTAGCAGGAGATACGCAGTATTTT

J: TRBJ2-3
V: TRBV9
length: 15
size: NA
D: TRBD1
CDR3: CASSVGTGGTDTQYF
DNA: TGTGCCAGCAGCGTGGGGACAGGGGGCACAGATACGCAGTATTTT

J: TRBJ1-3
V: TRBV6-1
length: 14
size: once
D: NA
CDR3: CASSERVSGNTIYF
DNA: TGTGCCAGCAGTGAGAGGGTCTCTGGAAACACCATATATTTT

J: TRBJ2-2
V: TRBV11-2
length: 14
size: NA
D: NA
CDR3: CASSDWGLTGELFF
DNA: TGTGCCAGCAGCGACTGGGGCCTCACCGGGGAGCTGTTTTTT